Each of the 13 T cell receptor beta chains below was sequenced from the same sample in a study of blood T cell repertoires in COVID-19 (dated by TCRdb to the early 2020s). The library was generated by the immunoSEQ multiplex PCR assay. TCRdb holds this immuneACCESS table with in-frame rearrangements only. Some clones are missing; in checked studies, unresolved V genes explain under half, and the rest has no known cause. This sample has approximately 440,000 clones in its table, and 75% to 90% of those were observed once. The ten largest account for 0.7% of the sample. Sequenced input: PBMCs or T cells enriched from blood (not recorded which). The origin of the receptors is a woman in her late teens or twenties who had recovered from COVID-19.

The rearrangement uses TRBV29-1 and TRBJ2-7; possibly TRBD1 for D (6 bases). Trimming pared 3 bases from V and 12 bases from J, leaving 24 bases between. The germline V gene has CDR1 SQVTM and CDR2 ANQGSEA. The CDR3 totals 14 residues. CDR3 protein: CSVEKLDSRRSPYF. CDR3 in DNA: TGCAGCGTTGAGAAATTGGACAGTCGCCGGTCTCCGTACTTC.

The chain carries TRBV12-5 and TRBJ2-5; D not certain. V lost 3 bases and J lost 3, with 5 bases in between. The germline V gene has CDR1 LGHNT and CDR2 FRNRAP. The CDR3 is made up of 12 amino acids. In nucleotides, the CDR3 is TGTGCTAGTGGTTTATCGGAAGAGACCCAGTACTTC. This translates into CASGLSEETQYF.

The count of this clone is one. The chain joins TRBV30 to TRBJ1-2, with D possibly matching TRBD1 (6 bases). This CDR3 comprises 14 residues. Trimming shortened V by 4 bases and J by 2 bases, and 14 bases separated the two germline ends. Looked up from germline, CDR1 is GTSNPN and CDR2 is SVGIG (reference sequence). In DNA, the CDR3 is TGTGCCTGGACCGGACAGCCAGGGAACTATGGCTACACCTTC. It encodes CAWTGQPGNYGYTF.

The rearrangement uses TRBV5-1 and TRBJ1-2; TRBD1 is a possible D gene (6 bases). Trimming removed 7 bases from V and 2 bases from J, with 15 bases in between. From germline, CDR1 is SGHRS and CDR2 YFSETQ. The CDR3 sequence is 14 residues long. DNA for the CDR3: TGCGCCAGCGGCCAGGGGACACCAAACTATGGCTACACCTTC. Amino acid sequence: CASGQGTPNYGYTF.

This chain joins TRBV5-4 and TRBJ1-1; 7 bases agree with TRBD1. Germline loops: CDR1 SGHNT, CDR2 YYREEE (reference sequence). The CDR3 is made up of 18 amino acids. Losses at the gene ends were 0 bases for V and 0 bases for J; bases not matched to a gene: 11. The CDR3 loop is CASSLEGQTVQMNTEAFF. The CDR3 DNA follows: TGTGCCAGCAGCTTGGAGGGACAGACAGTTCAAATGAACACTGAAGCTTTCTTT. Full variable domain (rest looked up from reference TRBV5-4 and TRBJ1-1): ETGVTQSPTHLIKTRGQQVTLRCSSQSGHNTVSWYQQALGQGPQFIFQYYREEENGRGNFPPRFSGLQFPNYSSELNVNALELDDSALYLCASSLEGQTVQMNTEAFFGQGTRLTVV.

This rearrangement joins TRBV19 to TRBJ2-3, with D possibly matching TRBD2 (6 bases). CDR1 is LNHDA, CDR2 SQIVND, per germline (reference sequence). V lost 1 base and J 2 bases, leaving 22 bases between the germline ends. This CDR3 spans 19 amino acids. Here the CDR3 DNA reads TGTGCCAGTAGTATAGTTGGCGGGGTCCCTTTCACGGACACAGATACGCAGTATTTT. It specifies CASSIVGGVPFTDTDTQYF.

The chain employs TRBV10-2 and TRBJ1-1; D ambiguous. Per the germline V gene, CDR1 is WSHSY and CDR2 is SAAADI. Between the trimmed V and J ends, which lost 5 bases and 4 bases, there was a span of 11 bases. This CDR3 has 13 residues. The CDR3 region is CASSQAGPTEAFF. CDR3 DNA: TGCGCCAGCAGTCAAGCTGGGCCCACTGAAGCTTTCTTT.

This clone was found once. The genes are TRBV7-2 and TRBJ1-6; D is perhaps TRBD1 (5 bases). V was trimmed by 0 bases and J by 3 bases, leaving 9 bases between them. Germline V CDR1 and CDR2: SGHTA, FQGNSA. The CDR3 spans 16 residues. The CDR3 DNA reads TGTGCCAGCAGCTTAGCGCAGGGTGTCTATAATTCACCCCTCCACTTT. This sequence encodes CASSLAQGVYNSPLHF.

This sequence joins TRBV6-6 and TRBJ2-7, with 9 positions matching TRBD1. Germline CDR1 reads MNHNY; CDR2 reads SVGAGI (reference sequence). The CDR3 is 14 residues long. J was trimmed by 0 bases and V by 7 bases; bases with no gene match: 4. The CDR3 here is CASIPTGGSYEQYF. The CDR3 nucleotides read TGTGCCAGCATCCCGACAGGGGGCTCCTACGAGCAGTACTTC.

This clone was observed a single time. The rearrangement links TRBV5-8 to TRBJ2-2; 10 positions match TRBD1. CDR3 length: 18 residues. Germline V lookup: CDR1 SGHTS, CDR2 YDEGEE. V was pared by 1 base and J by 3 bases, with 9 bases of the junction left unmatched. CDR3 in DNA: TGTGCCAGCAGCTTGTATTTTGGGACAGGGGAAGACACCGGGGAGCTGTTTTTT. It translates to CASSLYFGTGEDTGELFF.

Here the CDR3 DNA reads TGTGCCAGCAGCTCTGGATGGGGACTAGCGGGGGGGAACACCGGGGAGCTGTTTTTT. Translation gives CASSSGWGLAGGNTGELFF. The V gene is TRBV7-2, the J gene TRBJ2-2; TRBD2 matches at 15 bases. Trimming cost V 4 bases and J 1 base; bases outside gene matches: 7. The germline V gene has CDR1 SGHTA and CDR2 FQGNSA. CDR3 length: 19 residues.

V usage is TRBV28 and J usage is TRBJ1-1, with 7 bases that match TRBD1. The CDR3 loop spans 18 amino acids. Trimming took 3 bases from V and 2 from J; bases not matched to a gene: 15. Germline V gene lookup returns CDR1 MDHEN and CDR2 SYDVKM. CDR3 amino acids: CASSFIGLRQGVNTEAFF. As DNA, the CDR3 is TGTGCCAGCAGTTTTATCGGGTTAAGACAGGGCGTAAACACTGAAGCTTTCTTT.

V gene TRBV7-6 combines with J gene TRBJ2-5; D not certain. Trimming removed 1 base at V and 2 bases at J, with 5 bases between. The CDR3 has 13 residues. Per the germline V gene, CDR1 is SGHVS and CDR2 is FNYEAQ. The chain's CDR3 is CASSLGAQETQYF. The CDR3, as DNA: TGTGCCAGCAGCTTAGGGGCTCAAGAGACCCAGTACTTC.